These 29 T cell receptor beta chains were sequenced from one sample in a study of blood T cell repertoires in COVID-19. Assay used: immunoSEQ multiplex PCR; TCRdb lists only in-frame clones, some missing. The table has 400,000 or so clones, about 87% seen once. What was sequenced was peripheral blood. All receptors derive from a man aged 18 to 30 with COVID-19, enrolled during active disease.

The chain recombines TRBV5-4 with TRBJ1-1, with D possibly matching TRBD1 (6 bases). CDR1 is SGHNT and CDR2 is YYREEE in the germline V gene (reference sequence). Between the trimmed V and J ends, which lost 3 bases and 5 bases, there was a span of 17 bases. CDR3 length equals 15 residues. As DNA, the CDR3 is TGTGCCAGCAGCTCAACGGACAGATTAACTACTGAAGCTTTCTTT. It translates to CASSSTDRLTTEAFF.

The rearrangement uses TRBV4-1 and TRBJ2-1, with 9 bases lining up with TRBD1. The germline gives CDR1 MGHRA, CDR2 YSYEKL. V lost 6 bases, J lost 6 bases, and 9 bases stayed unmatched. There are 15 residues in the CDR3. This CDR3 reads CASRLEKTGGNEQFF. CDR3 DNA: TGCGCCAGCAGACTCGAAAAGACAGGGGGCAATGAGCAGTTCTTC.

The chain carries TRBV19 and TRBJ2-1; the D is unclear. The germline V gene has CDR1 LNHDA and CDR2 SQIVND (reference sequence). The CDR3 runs 15 residues. With 3 bases removed from V and 0 bases from J, the gap between germline ends came to 9 bases. The CDR3 here is CASSMGQASYNEQFF. The CDR3, as DNA: TGTGCCAGTAGTATGGGTCAGGCCTCCTACAATGAGCAGTTCTTC.

V and J are TRBV3-1 (or the pseudogene TRBV3-2) and TRBJ2-5, with 8 nucleotides matching TRBD2. The CDR3 is 17 residues long. With 0 bases clipped from V and 3 bases from J, the junction kept 9 bases outside the gene matches. Germline CDR1 LGHDT, CDR2 YNNKEL (reference sequence). The CDR3 nucleotides read TGTGCCAGCAGCCAAGATAACCGGGAGGGGAAGAAAGAGACCCAGTACTTC. It yields the protein CASSQDNREGKKETQYF.

Comments on this clone: Other nucleotide sequences from this sample produce the same CDR3. The rearrangement links TRBV12-3 or TRBV12-4 to TRBJ2-7, with a tentative D call TRBD1 (5 bases). The CDR3 is 13 amino acids. The V end lost 2 bases, the J end lost 0 bases, and 5 bases lay between the germline ends. This CDR3 reads CASSLRGSYEQYF. The CDR3 coding sequence is TGTGCCAGCAGTTTAAGGGGCTCCTACGAGCAGTACTTC.

This chain connects TRBV6-1 to TRBJ1-5; D is uncertain. The V end lost 2 bases, the J end lost 6 bases, and 11 bases lay between the germline ends. Germline values: CDR1 MNHNS, CDR2 SASEGT. This CDR3 has 14 amino acids. In nucleotides, the CDR3 is TGTGCCAGCAGTGAATTCTGGTCGGGTCAGCCCCAGCATTTT. Protein: CASSEFWSGQPQHF.

The chain uses TRBV27 and TRBJ2-3, with 11 bases fitting TRBD2. The junction had 9 bases not matched to a gene; V was cut back by 3 bases and J by 7 bases. The CDR3 runs to 16 residues. CDR1 MNHEY and CDR2 SMNVEV come from the germline V gene (reference sequence). The CDR3 bases are TGTGCCAGCAGTTTTTACCGAACTAGCGGGGGTTATACGCAGTATTTT. Protein sequence: CASSFYRTSGGYTQYF.

This clone has just a few counts. This chain connects TRBV3-1 (or the pseudogene TRBV3-2) to TRBJ1-4, with 8 bases aligning to TRBD1. Losses at the gene ends were 3 bases for V and 8 bases for J; bases not matched to a gene: 5. Looked up from germline, CDR1 is LGHDT and CDR2 is YNNKEL (reference sequence). The CDR3 is 14 residues long. CDR3 loop: CASSQYGQGEKLFF. The CDR3 DNA sequence: TGTGCCAGCAGCCAGTACGGACAGGGCGAAAAACTGTTTTTT.

The V call is TRBV11-3, the J call TRBJ1-4, with 8 nucleotides matching TRBD1. Germline-derived CDR1 and CDR2 are SGHNT and YENEEA. V shed 5 bases, J shed 8 bases, and the junction held 7 bases outside the gene matches. The CDR3 covers 14 residues. In nucleotides, the CDR3 is TGTGCCAGCAGCGGACAGGGCATTGAAGAAAAACTGTTTTTT. Amino acids: CASSGQGIEEKLFF.

V gene TRBV19 combines with J gene TRBJ2-7, with 10 bases that match TRBD1. The junction had 16 bases not matched to a gene; V was cut back by 9 bases and J by 5 bases. CDR3 length: 16 residues. CDR1 and CDR2 from the germline V gene are LNHDA and SQIVND (reference sequence). The CDR3 region has the DNA TGTGCCAGCCGCTTCCATGAAGGGACAGGGGAAGACGAGCAGTACTTC. This translates into CASRFHEGTGEDEQYF.

This clone came up once. This chain connects TRBV19 to TRBJ2-3; a possible D gene is TRBD1 (6 bases). V was shortened by 5 bases and J by 3 bases, with 12 bases between the two germline ends. There are 14 residues in the CDR3. The V gene's germline CDR1 is LNHDA and CDR2 SQIVND (reference sequence). The DNA of the CDR3 is TGTGCCAGTAGTGCCGACAGGTTTACAGATACGCAGTATTTT. It codes for CASSADRFTDTQYF.

The chain carries TRBV11-2 and TRBJ2-5; 12 bases are shared with TRBD2. V was clipped by 4 bases and J by 7 bases; unmatched bases: 13. Germline loops: CDR1 SGHAT, CDR2 FQNNGV. This CDR3 has 17 residues. The CDR3 DNA follows: TGTGCCAGCAGCTCGCTAGCGGGAGGGCCGGTGCATGCGACCCAGTACTTC. It encodes CASSSLAGGPVHATQYF.

The chain combines TRBV5-4 with TRBJ2-2, with TRBD1 matching 7 bases. Germline V gene data show CDR1 as SGHNT and CDR2 as YYREEE (reference sequence). J gave up 0 bases and V 3 bases, and 5 bases lay outside the gene matches. The CDR3 is made up of 16 amino acids. The CDR3 DNA follows: TGTGCCAGCAGCTGGGGGACAGTCGCGAACACCGGGGAGCTGTTTTTT. Protein product: CASSWGTVANTGELFF. The complete variable domain, with remaining parts taken from reference TRBV5-4 and TRBJ2-2, reads ETGVTQSPTHLIKTRGQQVTLRCSSQSGHNTVSWYQQALGQGPQFIFQYYREEENGRGNFPPRFSGLQFPNYSSELNVNALELDDSALYLCASSWGTVANTGELFFGEGSRLTVL.

This clone has only one observation. The genes are TRBV19 and TRBJ2-1; 7 bases align to TRBD2. Per the germline V gene, CDR1 is LNHDA and CDR2 is SQIVND (reference sequence). This CDR3 is built from 14 residues. Trimming at V came to 5 bases and at J to 7 bases, leaving 8 bases not matched to a gene. CDR3 DNA sequence: TGTGCCAGTAGTTTGAGCGGGATTATAAATGAGCAGTTCTTC. Translation gives CASSLSGIINEQFF.

The rearrangement joins TRBV27 to TRBJ2-5, with 8 bases aligning to TRBD1. Germline values: CDR1 MNHEY, CDR2 SMNVEV (reference sequence). After removal of 3 bases from V and 4 bases from J, the junction contained 7 bases not matched to a gene. CDR3 length: 15 amino acids. The CDR3 DNA reads TGTGCCAGCAGTTTCGGACAGGGTGTGGGAGAGACCCAGTACTTC. Translation gives CASSFGQGVGETQYF.

V gene TRBV5-1 combines with J gene TRBJ2-2; 9 bases align to TRBD1. The germline CDR1 and CDR2 sequences are SGHRS and YFSETQ. The length of the CDR3 is 16 residues. V shed 1 base and J 2 bases; nucleotides not matched to a gene: 3. The CDR3 is CASSLMGQGNTGELFF. In DNA, the CDR3 is TGCGCCAGCAGCTTGATGGGACAGGGAAACACCGGGGAGCTGTTTTTT.

Comments on this clone: This may be a read error, as it is one base from a much larger clone. The V gene is TRBV10-3, the J gene TRBJ2-3, with TRBD2 identical over 9 bases. With 2 bases clipped from V and 0 bases from J, the junction kept 0 bases outside the gene matches. CDR1 is ENHRY and CDR2 is SYGVKD in the germline V gene. The CDR3 totals 15 residues. CDR3 sequence: CAISETSGSTDTQYF. Written as DNA, the CDR3 is TGTGCCATCAGTGAGACTAGCGGGAGCACAGATACGCAGTATTTT.

The gene calls are TRBV27 and TRBJ2-5, with a tentative D call TRBD1 (6 bases). Germline values: CDR1 MNHEY, CDR2 SMNVEV (reference sequence). This CDR3 comprises 12 residues. The V gene lost 7 bases and the J gene lost 9 bases, with 15 bases spanning the gap. The CDR3 reads CASKTGSGSQYF. In DNA, the CDR3 is TGTGCCAGCAAAACAGGGTCCGGATCCCAGTACTTC.

V usage is TRBV7-9 and J usage is TRBJ2-7; 10 bases line up with TRBD2. The trim removed 2 bases at V and 6 bases at J, leaving 4 bases unmatched. This CDR3 has 14 residues. In germline, CDR1 is SEHNR, CDR2 FQNEAQ (reference sequence). The CDR3 loop is CASSLSGRAFEQYF. The CDR3 DNA reads TGTGCCAGCAGCTTAAGCGGGAGGGCCTTCGAGCAGTACTTC.

This chain links TRBV4-1 with TRBJ2-5; possibly TRBD2 for D (6 bases). The length of the CDR3 is 15 residues. Trimming took 4 bases from V and 3 from J, leaving 15 bases between them. The V gene's germline CDR1 is MGHRA and CDR2 YSYEKL. As DNA, the CDR3 is TGCGCCAGCAGCCGTCCCGGGACTGAGAAAGAGACCCAGTACTTC. The encoded protein is CASSRPGTEKETQYF.

This clone was counted between two and nine times. This sequence joins TRBV7-6 and TRBJ2-5; D perhaps matches TRBD2 (6 bases). Germline values: CDR1 SGHVS, CDR2 FNYEAQ. This CDR3 is 15 amino acids long. Trimming shortened V by 5 bases and J by 2 bases, and 15 bases separated the two germline ends. The CDR3 sequence is CASSPREGRQETQYF. The CDR3 nucleotides read TGTGCCAGCAGCCCCCGTGAGGGGAGGCAAGAGACCCAGTACTTC. Based on the CDR3 plus reference TRBV7-6 and TRBJ2-5, the full variable domain is GAGVSQSPRYKVTKRGQDVALRCDPISGHVSLYWYRQALGQGPEFLTYFNYEAQQDKSGLPNDRFSAERPEGSISTLTIQRTEQRDSAMYRCASSPREGRQETQYFGPGTRLLVL.

The chain links TRBV5-6 to TRBJ2-7, with D tentatively TRBD2 (6 bases). CDR1 is SGHDT, CDR2 YYEEEE, per germline. V lost 4 bases and J lost 5, with 19 bases in between. The CDR3 has 15 residues. The CDR3 region is CASSPGRQRPNEQYF. In DNA form, the CDR3 reads TGTGCCAGCAGCCCCGGGAGACAACGGCCCAACGAGCAGTACTTC.

The CDR3 nucleotides read TGCGCCAGCAGCCAAGCAGACAGTTCTCAGCCCCAGCATTTT. Residues: CASSQADSSQPQHF. This rearrangement joins TRBV4-1 to TRBJ1-5; D is perhaps TRBD1 (5 bases). V lost 1 base and J lost 6, with 10 bases in between. Per the germline V gene, CDR1 is MGHRA and CDR2 is YSYEKL. This CDR3 is built from 14 residues.

V gene TRBV11-2 combines with J gene TRBJ2-3; 10 bases map to TRBD2. Losses at the gene ends were 2 bases for V and 1 base for J; bases not matched to a gene: 9. CDR1 is SGHAT and CDR2 is FQNNGV in the germline V gene. This CDR3 is 18 amino acids long. CDR3 loop: CASSLPPTLAGGTDTQYF. In DNA, the CDR3 is TGTGCCAGCAGCTTACCTCCTACCCTAGCGGGGGGCACAGATACGCAGTATTTT.

The chain recombines TRBV3-1 (or the pseudogene TRBV3-2) with TRBJ2-1, with 9 bases that match TRBD1. Germline V gene lookup returns CDR1 LGHDT and CDR2 YNNKEL (reference sequence). V was pared by 6 bases and J by 7 bases, with 7 bases of the junction left unmatched. The CDR3 contains 14 residues. This CDR3 reads CASRNRGRLNEQFF. DNA for the CDR3: TGTGCCAGCAGAAACAGGGGGCGCCTGAATGAGCAGTTCTTC.

The CDR3 here is CATSRGTSGSKNIQYF. The CDR3 coding sequence is TGTGCCACCAGCAGAGGGACTAGCGGGTCCAAAAACATTCAGTACTTC. The chain employs TRBV15 and TRBJ2-4; 11 bases are shared with TRBD2. Losses at the gene ends were 1 base for V and 2 bases for J; bases not matched to a gene: 1. Looked up from germline, CDR1 is LNHNV and CDR2 is YYDKDF (reference sequence). This CDR3 contains 16 residues.

The chain uses TRBV4-2 and TRBJ1-2; maybe TRBD1 (6 bases). The V and J ends lost 0 bases and 8 bases respectively, with 13 bases between them. Germline CDR1 LGHNA, CDR2 YNFKEQ. The CDR3 consists of 14 residues. The CDR3 bases are TGTGCCAGCAGCCAAGAAGTGGGGGCTGGCGGCTACACCTTC. Protein sequence: CASSQEVGAGGYTF.

The chain has TRBV5-1 and TRBJ1-4, with TRBD1 matching over 9 bases. The CDR3 is 15 residues long. J gave up 6 bases and V 4 bases, and 7 bases lay outside the gene matches. The germline V gene has CDR1 SGHRS and CDR2 YFSETQ. DNA of the CDR3: TGCGCCAGCAGCAGGGACAGGGCTGAAGATGAAAAACTGTTTTTT. It is translated as CASSRDRAEDEKLFF.

The chain uses TRBV9 and TRBJ2-5; 10 bases agree with TRBD2. From germline, CDR1 is SGDLS and CDR2 YYNGEE. This CDR3 spans 18 amino acids. The V and J ends lost 2 bases and 4 bases, in that order; junction bases with no gene match: 14. The CDR3: CASSVGAVAGGFPETQYF. The CDR3 DNA sequence: TGTGCCAGCAGCGTGGGGGCGGTAGCGGGGGGTTTCCCAGAGACCCAGTACTTC. Looking up the rest from reference TRBV9 and TRBJ2-5 gives the full variable domain: DSGVTQTPKHLITATGQRVTLRCSPRSGDLSVYWYQQSLDQGLQFLIQYYNGEERAKGNILERFSAQQFPDLHSELNLSSLELGDSALYFCASSVGAVAGGFPETQYFGPGTRLLVL.